The 12 T cell receptor beta chains below all came from one sample that was sequenced in a study of cytomegalovirus exposure and HLA in healthy donors. The PCR made use of 60 Vbeta and 13 Jbeta primers. TCRdb keeps only in-frame clones here, not all; method: immunoSEQ multiplex PCR. The table records fewer than 150,000 clones, just under 80% of them present only once. Sample: PBMCs. The origin of the receptors is a man between 25 and 39 years old in good health and CMV-seronegative.

This sequence joins TRBV5-1 and TRBJ1-5, with a weak D call TRBD1 (5 bases). CDR3 length equals 13 residues. The V gene's germline CDR1 is SGHRS and CDR2 YFSETQ. V gave up 4 bases and J gave up 9 bases, with 14 bases separating them. CDR3 sequence (DNA): TGCGCCAGCAGCCCGGACCTAAGGGGGCCCCAGCATTTT. Translation gives CASSPDLRGPQHF.

The chain uses TRBV5-1 and TRBJ1-1; 7 positions agree with TRBD1. CDR1 SGHRS and CDR2 YFSETQ come from the germline V gene. This CDR3 comprises 16 residues. V was pared by 0 bases and J by 1 base, with 6 bases of the junction left unmatched. CDR3 in amino acids: CASSLVPGTENTEAFF. The CDR3 coding sequence is TGCGCCAGCAGCTTGGTCCCCGGGACAGAGAACACTGAAGCTTTCTTT.

This clone was detected a few times. The chain recombines TRBV10-2 with TRBJ2-1; D might be TRBD1 (5 bases). The V end was cut by 4 bases, the J end by 0 bases, with 13 bases between. Germline CDR1 reads WSHSY; CDR2 reads SAAADI. This CDR3 has 16 amino acids. CDR3 nucleotides: TGCGCCAGCAGTGTTGGCAGGGTAAGCTCCTACAATGAGCAGTTCTTC. Encoded protein: CASSVGRVSSYNEQFF.

The genes are TRBV27 and TRBJ1-1; 8 positions agree with TRBD1. The germline CDR1 and CDR2 sequences are MNHEY and SMNVEV (reference sequence). After removal of 7 bases from V and 0 bases from J, the junction contained 4 bases not matched to a gene. The CDR3 runs 14 residues. The CDR3 nucleotides are TGTGCCAGCACCCCAGGGGGCTTGAACACTGAAGCTTTCTTT. Its protein product is CASTPGGLNTEAFF.

The chain employs TRBV10-3 and TRBJ2-7; TRBD2 agrees at 8 bases. Trimming at V came to 0 bases and at J to 3 bases, leaving 1 base not matched to a gene. The germline gives CDR1 ENHRY, CDR2 SYGVKD. CDR3 length: 14 amino acids. The CDR3 is CAISESGTSYEQYF. The CDR3 region has the DNA TGTGCCATCAGTGAGTCCGGGACTAGCTACGAGCAGTACTTC.

The rearrangement links TRBV30 to TRBJ1-1; possible D gene TRBD1, 6 bases. Germline V gene data show CDR1 as GTSNPN and CDR2 as SVGIG (reference sequence). Trimming took 4 bases from V and 4 from J, leaving 13 bases between them. The CDR3 runs 13 residues. The CDR3 DNA reads as TGTGCCTGGACGACAGGTATTAGCACTGAAGCTTTCTTT. The encoded protein is CAWTTGISTEAFF.

V and J are TRBV5-1 and TRBJ2-7, with TRBD1 identical over 7 bases. The V segment lost 6 bases and the J segment 2 bases; nucleotides outside the gene matches: 11. The CDR3 contains 15 residues. From germline, CDR1 is SGHRS and CDR2 YFSETQ. In nucleotides, the CDR3 is TGCGCCAGCAAAATAACGGGACAGCAAACCTACGAGCAGTACTTC. It codes for CASKITGQQTYEQYF.

The chain uses TRBV28 and TRBJ1-2, with D perhaps matching TRBD1 (6 bases). The CDR3 extends over 15 amino acids. From germline, CDR1 is MDHEN and CDR2 SYDVKM. Trimming stripped 6 bases from V and 4 bases from J, with 18 bases between. CDR3 bases: TGTGCCAGCAGGGGGGCAGACAGTTACCTCTATGGCTACACCTTC. Encoded protein: CASRGADSYLYGYTF.

The J gene is TRBJ2-3, the V gene TRBV27; 9 bases map to TRBD1. The CDR3 is 16 residues long. CDR1 is MNHEY and CDR2 is SMNVEV in the germline V gene (reference sequence). The junction had 8 bases not matched to a gene; V was cut back by 1 base and J by 6 bases. CDR3 loop: CASSLLGQGLTDTQYF. CDR3 coding DNA: TGTGCCAGCAGTTTATTGGGACAGGGATTGACGGATACGCAGTATTTT.

This clone has a count of ten or more. The chain links TRBV6-1 to TRBJ2-7; 9 bases fit TRBD2. The CDR3 loop spans 16 amino acids. Germline CDR1 reads MNHNS; CDR2 reads SASEGT. V dropped 1 base and J dropped 2; count of bases not matched to a gene: 6. The CDR3 coding sequence is TGTGCCAGCAGTGAAGTGGGTGGCGGGGGGGCCTACGAGCAGTACTTC. It encodes CASSEVGGGGAYEQYF.

This sequence joins TRBV29-1 and TRBJ2-7, with TRBD2 matching 10 bases. This CDR3 is built from 13 residues. Looked up from germline, CDR1 is SQVTM and CDR2 is ANQGSEA. The V segment lost 6 bases and the J segment 5 bases; nucleotides outside the gene matches: 7. This CDR3 reads CSVILAGVDEQYF. In DNA, the CDR3 is TGCAGCGTGATTCTAGCGGGAGTCGACGAGCAGTACTTC.

The V gene is TRBV5-1, the J gene TRBJ1-2; 12 nucleotides agree with TRBD1. This CDR3 has 15 residues. Germline V gene lookup returns CDR1 SGHRS and CDR2 YFSETQ. After removal of 4 bases from V and 6 bases from J, the junction contained 7 bases not matched to a gene. The CDR3 loop is CASSLVGQGADGYTF. The CDR3 DNA follows: TGCGCCAGCAGCCTGGTGGGACAGGGGGCGGATGGCTACACCTTC.